This T cell receptor (beta chain) was retrieved from a study of blood T cell repertoires in COVID-19. The overall study: PBMCs, B-cell-depleted T cells, or T cells were the source of the cDNA or gDNA that made up the material.

Trimming removed 6 bases from V and 2 bases from J, with 19 bases in between. Germline V CDR1 and CDR2: MNHEY, SMNVEV (reference sequence). CDR3 length: 16 amino acids. Authors' methods: Reference gene primer amplification gave nucleated cell count estimates. Clones were sequenced by immunoSEQ multiplex PCR, and TCRdb holds only the in-frame ones, with some missing. V and J calls and clone size are those listed in that table; D and trimming were worked out from the DNA. The table lists over 150,000 clones, less than 90% of them singletons. The sequenced material came from PBMCs or T cells enriched from blood (not recorded which). The chain recombines TRBV27 with TRBJ2-5; D remains unclear. The TCR was taken from a woman aged 50 to 60 who had recovered from COVID-19. CDR3 coding DNA: TGTGCCAGCAGCCCCTTCCCGGGTGACGTGCAAGAGACCCAGTACTTC. This encodes CASSPFPGDVQETQYF.